This T cell receptor (beta chain) was recorded in a study of Graves' ophthalmopathy and Graves' hyperthyroidism. Each donor who had ophthalmopathy showed moderate-to-severe activity, a CAS of ≥3, a NOSPECS of ≥4, and a duration under 3 months. Uncontrolled infections, other autoimmune diseases, pregnancy or lactation barred patients from enrollment. Overall study results and limits: Forecasting of ophthalmopathy progression by the model achieved around 68% sensitivity and approximately 72% specificity. Blood shared most expanded thyroid clonotypes above 0.001 frequency.

This clonotype occurred many times. The antigen is not known. CDR1 and CDR2 (germline): SNHLY, FYNNEI. The V and J ends lost 8 bases and 8 bases respectively, with 21 bases between them. The CDR3 is 14 residues long. TCR beta CDR3 amplification used RNA transcripts. First-round RT-PCR with HTBI primers preceded a second-round multiplex PCR. Using its own MiXCR run on the multiplex PCR reads, TCRdb lists one record per CDR3 protein. The table includes hundreds of thousands of distinct CDR3 sequences, roughly 39% detected once. The source is an adult man with Graves' ophthalmopathy. The specimen sequenced was peripheral blood. The chain employs TRBV2 and TRBJ1-2, with D perhaps matching TRBD1 (5 bases). CDR3 sequence: CASLSLTGVRGYTF. The CDR3 region has the DNA TGTGCCAGCCTTAGCCTTACGGGGGTTCGCGGCTACACCTTC.